The sample holds one count of the clone carrying this TCR beta chain. What it recognizes is unknown. Produced via immunoSEQ multiplex PCR; TCRdb's table is partial and in-frame only. The table has about 90,000 clones, about 93% seen once. Germline CDR1 GTSNPN, CDR2 SVGIG (reference sequence). V dropped 1 base and J dropped 5 bases, with 11 bases sitting between them. The CDR3 sequence is 14 residues long. The record originates from a study of graft-versus-host responses after intestinal transplantation. Whole-study context: Recipients uniformly received anti-thymocyte globulin induction, followed by tacrolimus and steroids for 2 to 4 years.

Regarding the study as a whole: Elevated graft-versus-host to host-versus-graft clonal ratios in allografts were recorded for patients with graft-donor T cell macrochimerism. Recipient marrow showed GvH clones, some seen first in ileum or blood.

The sequences come from unstimulated CD8+ T cells sorted from spleen or lymph node cells, collected before intestinal transplant. The J gene is TRBJ2-2, the V gene TRBV30; a possible D gene is TRBD2 (6 bases). The TCR comes from a human donor who received an intestinal transplant. CDR3 loop: CAWSEAGWTGELFF. Here the CDR3 DNA reads TGTGCCTGGAGTGAGGCGGGATGGACCGGGGAGCTGTTTTTT.